This T cell receptor beta chain came from a study of blood T cell repertoires in COVID-19. Study details: Sites across the United States, Italy and Spain contributed samples from acute and convalescent COVID-19.

V lost 0 bases and J 4 bases, leaving 12 bases between the germline ends. Germline V lookup: CDR1 MGHRA, CDR2 YSYEKL. This CDR3 is built from 15 residues. Original data processing: From reference gene primer amplification, estimates of nucleated cell counts were derived. The repertoire was sequenced with immunoSEQ multiplex PCR; TCRdb's copy has only in-frame clones and lacks some. For V, J and clone size, that table is used; D and trimming come from the DNA. The table lists about 70,000 clones, roughly 80% of them singletons. The sequence derives from an older man who had recovered from COVID-19. The rearrangement links TRBV4-1 to TRBJ1-2, with a possible D match to TRBD1 (6 bases). The sequencing sample was made of peripheral blood. The CDR3 loop is CASSQDTGRVYGYTF. DNA for the CDR3: TGCGCCAGCAGCCAAGATACAGGGAGGGTCTATGGCTACACCTTC.